These 21 T cell receptor beta chains share one sample of origin, sequenced in a study of blood T cells in healthy people across ages. A J-beta primer mix and a sample-barcoded 5' primer were used in a second PCR of about 6 to 12 cycles. TCRdb reprocessed the 5' RACE reads via MiXCR and lists one record per CDR3 protein. The table lists 800,000 to 950,000 distinct CDR3 sequences, roughly 43% of them singletons. Input material: blood. Receptors were obtained from a man aged 30 to 39 in good health.

A word on this clonotype: Since a much larger clone is just one base distant, this may be a read error. The V call is TRBV7-2, the J call TRBJ1-2, with D uncertain. Germline V gene sequence: CDR1 SGHTA, CDR2 FQGNSA. CDR3 length: 12 amino acids. This CDR3 reads CAGSLANGGYTF. CDR3 in DNA: TGTGCCGGCAGCTTAGCCAACGGAGGCTACACCTTC.

This clonotype was counted many times. The chain links TRBV5-1 to TRBJ2-7, with D perhaps matching TRBD1 (6 bases). Germline V lookup: CDR1 SGHRS, CDR2 YFSETQ. CDR3 length equals 12 residues. Trimming removed 3 bases from V and 4 bases from J, with 8 bases in between. In nucleotides, the CDR3 is TGCGCCAGCAGCTCCGACAGGTACGAGCAGTACTTC. Protein product: CASSSDRYEQYF.

This clonotype was counted a few times. CDR3 nucleotides: TGTGCCAGCACTCTGAAAGATACGCAGTATTTT. It yields the protein CASTLKDTQYF. The rearrangement links TRBV12-3 or TRBV12-4 to TRBJ2-3; D gene unclear. V gave up 7 bases and J gave up 5 bases, with 7 bases separating them. The CDR3 runs to 11 residues.

In this sample, this clonotype turned up a few times. V usage is TRBV24-1 and J usage is TRBJ2-1; 7 nucleotides line up with TRBD1. This CDR3 is 15 amino acids long. The trim removed 4 bases at V and 6 bases at J, leaving 8 bases unmatched. Germline lookup yields CDR1 KGHDR and CDR2 SFDVKD. This CDR3 is CATSDPGQYINEQFF. The CDR3 nucleotides read TGTGCCACCAGTGACCCGGGACAGTATATCAATGAGCAGTTCTTC.

There are a few counts of this clonotype. V gene TRBV5-1 combines with J gene TRBJ2-3, with TRBD2 matching 7 bases. Trimming at V came to 4 bases and at J to 1 base, leaving 6 bases not matched to a gene. CDR3 length equals 15 residues. From germline, CDR1 is SGHRS and CDR2 YFSETQ. CDR3 in amino acids: CASSPGLEGTDTQYF. DNA of the CDR3: TGCGCCAGCAGCCCCGGACTAGAAGGCACAGATACGCAGTATTTT.

This rearrangement joins TRBV2 to TRBJ2-7; the D call may be TRBD1 or TRBD2 (6 bases each). V was trimmed by 3 bases and J by 6 bases, leaving 12 bases between them. CDR1 is SNHLY, CDR2 FYNNEI, per germline. The CDR3 runs to 13 residues. The CDR3 DNA is TGTGCCAGCAGTGACGACGGGGGCGGCGAGCAGTACTTC. Its protein is CASSDDGGGEQYF.

This clonotype was seen a few times. This chain joins TRBV6-5 and TRBJ1-2; D is perhaps TRBD1 (6 bases). CDR3 size: 12 residues. The germline V and J ends were trimmed by 5 bases and 9 bases, with 13 bases remaining between them. Germline V gene lookup returns CDR1 MNHEY and CDR2 SVGAGI. CDR3 DNA sequence: TGTGCCAGCAGTACGACAGGTTGTAGCTACACCTTC. Translating gives CASSTTGCSYTF.

This sequence joins TRBV20-1 and TRBJ1-1, with D hard to call. The V gene's germline CDR1 is DFQATT and CDR2 SNEGSKA (reference sequence). Trimming took 1 base from V and 8 from J, leaving 11 bases between them. There are 12 residues in the CDR3. CDR3 bases: TGCAGTGCTAGAGCGGTGGGTTTAGAAGCTTTCTTT. It is translated as CSARAVGLEAFF.

This clonotype appeared a few times. V gene TRBV28 combines with J gene TRBJ2-3; D might be TRBD1 (5 bases). The V gene's germline CDR1 is MDHEN and CDR2 SYDVKM. This CDR3 has 14 amino acids. The V end lost 3 bases, the J end lost 1 base, and 8 bases lay between the germline ends. CDR3 bases: TGTGCCAGCAGTTTTTTACAGGGCACAGATACGCAGTATTTT. It encodes CASSFLQGTDTQYF.

A remark on this clonotype: Germline and junction disagree at one end, which may indicate a read error. CDR3 coding DNA: TGTGCTAGCGGTTTGGTTAGCGGGGGGCCCACAGATACGCAGTATTTT. It encodes CASGLVSGGPTDTQYF. The V call is TRBV12-5, the J call TRBJ2-3; TRBD2 aligns across 10 bases. This CDR3 comprises 16 residues. Germline assignment: CDR1 LGHNT and CDR2 FRNRAP.

This clonotype showed up just a few times. This chain connects TRBV4-1 to TRBJ2-1; 9 positions match TRBD2. CDR1 and CDR2 from the germline V gene are MGHRA and YSYEKL. The CDR3 runs to 16 residues. V lost 0 bases, J lost 3 bases, and 3 bases stayed unmatched. The CDR3 here is CASSQEAGGLYNEQFF. As DNA, the CDR3 is TGCGCCAGCAGCCAAGAAGCGGGGGGCCTCTACAATGAGCAGTTCTTC.

The rearrangement joins TRBV3-1 to TRBJ2-2; 9 nucleotides match TRBD2. V dropped 7 bases and J dropped 5; count of bases not matched to a gene: 5. The CDR3 sequence is 14 residues long. From germline, CDR1 is LGHDT and CDR2 YNNKEL (reference sequence). CDR3 nucleotides: TGTGCCAGCAAAGTAACTAGCGGGACCGGGGAGCTGTTTTTT. This translates into CASKVTSGTGELFF.

This clonotype was seen a handful of times. The V call is TRBV24-1, the J call TRBJ2-3; a weak D match, TRBD2 (6 bases). There are 14 residues in the CDR3. V was trimmed by 7 bases and J by 1 base, leaving 11 bases between them. The germline V gene encodes CDR1 KGHDR and CDR2 SFDVKD. This CDR3 is CATSPGTGTDTQYF. Here the CDR3 DNA reads TGTGCCACCAGCCCCGGGACTGGCACAGATACGCAGTATTTT.

The chain recombines TRBV5-5 with TRBJ1-1, with 9 nucleotides matching TRBD1. V lost 1 base, J lost 3 bases, and 1 base stayed unmatched. This CDR3 is 14 amino acids long. Looked up from germline, CDR1 is SGHKS and CDR2 is YYEKEE (reference sequence). CDR3 nucleotide sequence: TGTGCCAGCAGCTTGAGGGACAGGGACACTGAAGCTTTCTTT. Protein product: CASSLRDRDTEAFF.

Only a few counts were recorded for this clonotype. The CDR3 DNA sequence: TGCAGCGTTGGGGGAAACGATGAGCAGTACTTC. Its protein product is CSVGGNDEQYF. J is TRBJ2-5 and V is TRBV29-1, with no clear D. Trimming shortened V by 4 bases and J by 11 bases, and 14 bases separated the two germline ends. The V gene's germline CDR1 is SQVTM and CDR2 ANQGSEA. The CDR3 is 11 amino acids.

The rearrangement joins TRBV7-2 to TRBJ1-4; D gene ambiguous. This CDR3 is 15 amino acids long. CDR1 and CDR2 from the germline V gene are SGHTA and FQGNSA. V gave up 1 base and J gave up 8 bases, with 14 bases separating them. This chain's CDR3 is CASSLGGKASEKLFF. The CDR3 DNA is TGTGCCAGCAGCTTAGGTGGAAAAGCCTCCGAAAAACTGTTTTTT.

The chain combines TRBV5-1 with TRBJ1-5; D gene uncertain. Germline V gene data show CDR1 as SGHRS and CDR2 as YFSETQ. This CDR3 has 14 amino acids. V was clipped by 8 bases and J by 3 bases, with 15 bases between them. Here the CDR3 DNA reads TGCGCCAGTCCCCGGAACGGCACCAATCAGCCCCAGCATTTT. Translated, it gives CASPRNGTNQPQHF. Full variable domain (outside the CDR3, taken from reference TRBV5-1 and TRBJ1-5): KAGVTQTPRYLIKTRGQQVTLSCSPISGHRSVSWYQQTPGQGLQFLFEYFSETQRNKGNFPGRFSGRQFSNSRSEMNVSTLELGDSALYLCASPRNGTNQPQHFGDGTRLSIL.

Only a few counts were recorded for this clonotype. The chain couples TRBV12-3 or TRBV12-4 to TRBJ2-7; D tentatively reads TRBD1 or TRBD2 (5 bases each). This CDR3 has 12 amino acids. V lost 7 bases, J lost 3 bases, and 10 bases lay in between. The CDR3 sequence is CASTWDGYEQYF. In DNA form, the CDR3 reads TGTGCCAGCACCTGGGACGGCTACGAGCAGTACTTC.

The rearrangement joins TRBV5-6 to TRBJ2-4; 8 nucleotides align to TRBD1. The DNA end is a closer match to TRBJ2-5, so the J assignment may be wrong. This CDR3 has 15 amino acids. Germline V gives CDR1 SGHDT, CDR2 YYEEEE. The CDR3 DNA reads TGTGCCAGCAGCTTGGTACAGGGGGGAAGAGAGACCCAGTACTTC. Translated, it gives CASSLVQGGRETQYF.

This clonotype has only a few counts. The chain employs TRBV6-2 or TRBV6-3 and TRBJ2-7; D is unresolved. Germline assignment: CDR1 MNHEY and CDR2 SVGEGT. Between the trimmed V and J ends, which lost 6 bases and 0 bases, there was a span of 12 bases. The CDR3 loop spans 14 amino acids. The CDR3 spells CASSPPFGSYEQYF. The CDR3 DNA follows: TGTGCCAGCAGCCCACCTTTTGGCTCCTACGAGCAGTACTTC.

This rearrangement joins TRBV5-6 to TRBJ2-3, with 7 positions matching TRBD2. Unmatched junction bases numbered 10, after V lost 1 base and J lost 2 bases. The V gene's germline CDR1 is SGHDT and CDR2 YYEEEE. The CDR3 covers 17 residues. CDR3 sequence (DNA): TGTGCCAGCAGCTTGAAGGGAGGGAGCGGTTCCACAGATACGCAGTATTTT. Protein sequence: CASSLKGGSGSTDTQYF. Variable domain in full (rest from reference TRBV5-6 and TRBJ2-3): DAGVTQSPTHLIKTRGQQVTLRCSPKSGHDTVSWYQQALGQGPQFIFQYYEEEERQRGNFPDRFSGHQFPNYSSELNVNALLLGDSALYLCASSLKGGSGSTDTQYFGPGTRLTVL.